This is a list of T cell receptor beta chains from one sample in a study of T cells in Graves' hyperthyroidism and ophthalmopathy. TCRdb passed the multiplex PCR reads through MiXCR, listing each CDR3 protein once. The sample lists over 700,000 distinct CDR3 sequences, approximately 40% seen once, with less than 35% in the top ten. Sequencing was done on a sample of blood. These receptors all come from a middle-aged woman with Graves' hyperthyroidism. CDR3s include the opening cysteine and the closing phenylalanine or tryptophan. Each record gives: D gene, clone size, V gene, J gene, CDR3 protein, CDR3 DNA. The D gene is left open where the match is weak. Expanded clones are given a class, and other clones once, few, many or no size at all.

d_call: -; clone_size: -; v_call: TRBV7-9; j_call: TRBJ2-7; cdr3_aa: CASSPWTVGYEQYF; cdr3_nt: TGTGCCAGCAGCCCCTGGACAGTGGGCTACGAGCAGTACTTC
d_call: -; clone_size: few; v_call: TRBV29-1; j_call: TRBJ2-6; cdr3_aa: CSVSYSGANVLTF; cdr3_nt: TGCAGCGTTAGCTACTCTGGGGCCAACGTCCTGACTTTC
d_call: -; clone_size: -; v_call: TRBV4-2; j_call: TRBJ1-1; cdr3_aa: CASSHPGTRGTEAFF; cdr3_nt: TGTGCCAGCAGCCATCCCGGGACTAGAGGGACTGAAGCTTTCTTT
d_call: -; clone_size: many; v_call: TRBV25-1; j_call: TRBJ1-1; cdr3_aa: CASIRGEGTEAFF; cdr3_nt: TGTGCCAGCATTAGGGGGGAGGGCACTGAAGCTTTCTTT
d_call: TRBD1; clone_size: -; v_call: TRBV2; j_call: TRBJ1-1; cdr3_aa: CASSAEGAWTEAFF; cdr3_nt: TGTGCCAGCAGTGCAGAGGGGGCCTGGACTGAAGCTTTCTTT
d_call: TRBD1; clone_size: few; v_call: TRBV29-1; j_call: TRBJ2-5; cdr3_aa: CSVVRTGGLETQYF; cdr3_nt: TGCAGCGTTGTTCGGACAGGGGGTCTAGAGACCCAGTACTTC
d_call: -; clone_size: -; v_call: TRBV5-1; j_call: TRBJ1-1; cdr3_aa: CASSLTAYTGAFF; cdr3_nt: TGCGCCAGCAGCTTAACAGCTTACACTGGAGCCTTCTTT
d_call: TRBD2; clone_size: many; v_call: TRBV20-1; j_call: TRBJ2-7; cdr3_aa: CSASTSGSSYEQYF; cdr3_nt: TGCAGTGCTTCCACTAGCGGGAGCTCCTACGAGCAGTACTTC
d_call: -; clone_size: -; v_call: TRBV7-2; j_call: TRBJ1-3; cdr3_aa: CASSQEEGPGNTIYF; cdr3_nt: TGCGCCAGCAGCCAAGAGGAAGGCCCGGGAAACACCATATATTTT
d_call: TRBD2; clone_size: -; v_call: TRBV7-2; j_call: TRBJ2-3; cdr3_aa: CASSLDSGRGSDTQYF; cdr3_nt: TGTGCCAGCAGCTTAGATTCCGGGAGGGGTAGTGATACGCAGTATTTT
d_call: -; clone_size: -; v_call: TRBV20-1; j_call: TRBJ1-1; cdr3_aa: CSARRGGAQAFF; cdr3_nt: TGCAGTGCTAGACGGGGGGGCGCTCAAGCTTTCTTT
d_call: TRBD2; clone_size: many; v_call: TRBV19; j_call: TRBJ2-5; cdr3_aa: CASSQGTSEQETQYF; cdr3_nt: TGTGCCAGTTCTCAGGGGACTAGCGAACAAGAGACCCAGTACTTC
d_call: TRBD2; clone_size: many; v_call: TRBV9; j_call: TRBJ2-5; cdr3_aa: CASSVAGGVGETQYF; cdr3_nt: TGTGCCAGCAGCGTAGCGGGAGGTGTGGGAGAGACCCAGTACTTC
d_call: TRBD1; clone_size: -; v_call: TRBV7-2; j_call: TRBJ2-7; cdr3_aa: CASSFGTGHSYGQYF; cdr3_nt: TGTGCCAGCTCGTTCGGGACAGGGCACTCCTACGGGCAGTACTTC
d_call: TRBD1; clone_size: -; v_call: TRBV7-9; j_call: TRBJ1-3; cdr3_aa: CASSQVRPNRGPKNTIYF; cdr3_nt: TGCGCCAGCAGCCAAGTGAGACCCAACAGGGGGCCTAAAAACACCATATATTTT
d_call: -; clone_size: few; v_call: TRBV12-3/TRBV12-4; j_call: TRBJ1-2; cdr3_aa: CASSSPLRRTDQSYGYTF; cdr3_nt: TGTGCCAGCAGTTCCCCGCTGCGACGGACGGATCAATCGTATGGCTACACCTTC
d_call: -; clone_size: -; v_call: TRBV7-9; j_call: TRBJ2-7; cdr3_aa: CASSFPLDRNYEQYF; cdr3_nt: TGTGCCAGCAGCTTCCCCCTAGACAGGAACTACGAGCAGTACTTC
d_call: TRBD1; clone_size: -; v_call: TRBV7-2; j_call: TRBJ1-6; cdr3_aa: CASSLGRTGSSPLHF; cdr3_nt: TGTGCCAGCAGCTTAGGCAGGACAGGGAGTTCACCCCTCCACTTT
d_call: -; clone_size: -; v_call: TRBV20-1; j_call: TRBJ2-3; cdr3_aa: CSASGSPSDTQYF; cdr3_nt: TGCAGTGCTAGCGGGAGCCCGTCAGATACGCAGTATTTT
d_call: TRBD1; clone_size: -; v_call: TRBV7-2; j_call: TRBJ2-7; cdr3_aa: CASSLATGGLHEQYF; cdr3_nt: TGTGCCAGCAGCTTAGCGACAGGGGGATTACACGAGCAGTACTTC
d_call: -; clone_size: -; v_call: TRBV18; j_call: TRBJ1-2; cdr3_aa: CASSPVRALLGGYTF; cdr3_nt: TGTGCCAGCTCACCTGTGAGGGCGCTCCTAGGTGGCTACACCTTC
d_call: -; clone_size: many; v_call: TRBV19; j_call: TRBJ1-2; cdr3_aa: CASSRPGQTPYGYTF; cdr3_nt: TGTGCCAGTAGCCGCCCTGGACAGACACCGTATGGCTACACCTTC
d_call: -; clone_size: -; v_call: TRBV6-5; j_call: TRBJ1-1; cdr3_aa: CASSYRGPTQAFF; cdr3_nt: TGTGCCAGCAGCTATCGGGGTCCCACTCAAGCTTTCTTT
d_call: TRBD2; clone_size: many; v_call: TRBV20-1; j_call: TRBJ2-5; cdr3_aa: CSARLRGTSRETQYF; cdr3_nt: TGCAGTGCTAGACTTCGAGGGACTAGCCGGGAGACCCAGTACTTC
d_call: TRBD1; clone_size: -; v_call: TRBV25-1; j_call: TRBJ2-7; cdr3_aa: CASSSTGTGDPYEQYF; cdr3_nt: TGTGCCAGCAGTTCGACCGGGACAGGGGACCCCTACGAGCAGTACTTC
d_call: -; clone_size: few; v_call: TRBV6-1; j_call: TRBJ2-7; cdr3_aa: CASWESYLYEQYF; cdr3_nt: TGTGCCAGCTGGGAGTCCTACCTCTACGAGCAGTACTTC
d_call: -; clone_size: -; v_call: TRBV4-3; j_call: TRBJ2-6; cdr3_aa: CASSLTRDLRVSGANVLTF; cdr3_nt: TGCGCCAGCAGCCTGACTAGGGATCTCAGGGTTTCTGGGGCCAACGTCCTGACTTTC
d_call: TRBD1; clone_size: few; v_call: TRBV5-1; j_call: TRBJ1-1; cdr3_aa: CASTIWTGEGTEAFF; cdr3_nt: TGCGCCAGCACAATCTGGACAGGTGAGGGAACTGAAGCTTTCTTT
d_call: TRBD1; clone_size: few; v_call: TRBV6-4; j_call: TRBJ2-7; cdr3_aa: CASSRGQSESSYEQYF; cdr3_nt: TGTGCCAGCAGCCGGGGACAGTCAGAAAGCTCCTACGAGCAGTACTTC
d_call: -; clone_size: many; v_call: TRBV20-1; j_call: TRBJ2-5; cdr3_aa: CSARDQAGPIRETQYF; cdr3_nt: TGCAGTGCTAGAGATCAGGCGGGACCCATAAGAGAGACCCAGTACTTC
d_call: TRBD2; clone_size: -; v_call: TRBV5-1; j_call: TRBJ2-5; cdr3_aa: CASSSAGVDQETQYF; cdr3_nt: TGCGCCAGCAGTTCTGCGGGGGTGGACCAAGAGACCCAGTACTTC
d_call: -; clone_size: -; v_call: TRBV13; j_call: TRBJ2-5; cdr3_aa: CASSPARLVRETQYF; cdr3_nt: TGTGCCAGCAGCCCCGCTAGGTTGGTACGAGAGACCCAGTACTTC
d_call: -; clone_size: many; v_call: TRBV24-1; j_call: TRBJ2-7; cdr3_aa: CATSDGGYEQYF; cdr3_nt: TGTGCCACCAGTGATGGCGGCTACGAGCAGTACTTC
d_call: -; clone_size: -; v_call: TRBV27; j_call: TRBJ1-1; cdr3_aa: CASSSVTVGNTEAFF; cdr3_nt: TGTGCCAGCAGTTCCGTGACAGTCGGGAACACTGAAGCTTTCTTT
d_call: -; clone_size: many; v_call: TRBV10-1; j_call: TRBJ2-7; cdr3_aa: CASSDGYEQYF; cdr3_nt: TGCGCCAGCAGTGATGGCTACGAGCAGTACTTC
d_call: TRBD1; clone_size: few; v_call: TRBV4-2; j_call: TRBJ1-2; cdr3_aa: CASSQEGQGANGYTF; cdr3_nt: TGTGCCAGCAGCCAAGAGGGACAGGGGGCTAATGGCTACACCTTC
d_call: TRBD1; clone_size: few; v_call: TRBV7-9; j_call: TRBJ1-6; cdr3_aa: CASSLDWDRVSPLHF; cdr3_nt: TGTGCCAGCAGCTTAGATTGGGACAGGGTTTCACCCCTCCACTTT